These 27 T cell receptor beta chains were sequenced from one sample in a study of control samples from healthy donors and cancer patients. TCRdb keeps only in-frame clones here, not all; method: immunoSEQ multiplex PCR. The sample shows 100,000 to 150,000 clones, 75% to 95% of them seen only once. The source material was blood. The receptors stem from a man in his late teens or twenties in good health.

This chain connects TRBV4-2 to TRBJ1-5, with 9 bases matching TRBD1. This CDR3 is 16 amino acids long. The J segment lost 9 bases and the V segment lost 0 bases, leaving 9 bases of the junction unmatched. CDR1 and CDR2 (germline): LGHNA, YNFKEQ. CDR3 DNA: TGTGCCAGCAGCCAAGACTCCGGGACAGGGTACCGGCCCCAGCATTTT. Translating it yields CASSQDSGTGYRPQHF.

The chain carries TRBV4-2 and TRBJ2-7; D is perhaps TRBD1 (6 bases). Per germline, CDR1 LGHNA and CDR2 YNFKEQ. V lost 1 base, J lost 2 bases, and 12 bases lay in between. The CDR3 covers 15 residues. The CDR3 bases are TGTGCCAGCAGCCAAGGATTGGGACATACCTACGAGCAGTACTTC. It is translated as CASSQGLGHTYEQYF.

This clone was detected only a few times. The chain links TRBV19 to TRBJ1-2, with D possibly TRBD1 on 5 matching bases. The CDR3 covers 13 residues. Germline CDR1 reads LNHDA; CDR2 reads SQIVND (reference sequence). Trimming left V 6 bases short and J 4 bases short, with 12 bases between. The DNA for the CDR3 is TGTGCCAGTAGGGGGCAGGACTTCTATGGCTACACCTTC. Encoded protein: CASRGQDFYGYTF.

This chain joins TRBV2 and TRBJ2-1; D possibly corresponds to TRBD2 (5 bases). Trimming took 6 bases from V and 5 from J, leaving 17 bases between them. The CDR3 has 15 amino acids. Germline V gives CDR1 SNHLY, CDR2 FYNNEI. The CDR3 bases are TGTGCCAGCAGGGCTTCGACCGGAGGAGACAATGAGCAGTTCTTC. Amino acids: CASRASTGGDNEQFF.

This clone was observed once. The V and J genes are TRBV25-1 and TRBJ1-1, with D possibly being TRBD1 (6 bases). This CDR3 region has 17 residues. The germline V and J ends were trimmed by 2 bases and 11 bases, with 27 bases remaining between them. The V gene's germline CDR1 is MGHDK and CDR2 SYGVNS. The CDR3 nucleotides are TGTGCCAGCAGTGAAAGGGAAATATCAGGGACACAGGGTGGGGCTTTCTTT. It codes for CASSEREISGTQGGAFF. Together with reference TRBV25-1 and TRBJ1-1, the CDR3 gives the full variable domain: EADIYQTPRYLVIGTGKKITLECSQTMGHDKMYWYQQDPGMELHLIHYSYGVNSTEKGDLSSESTVSRIRTEHFPLTLESARPSHTSQYLCASSEREISGTQGGAFFGQGTRLTVV.

This sequence joins TRBV5-4 and TRBJ2-1; D unresolved. CDR1 and CDR2 from the germline V gene are SGHNT and YYREEE (reference sequence). V lost 0 bases and J 3 bases, leaving 10 bases between the germline ends. The CDR3 sequence is 15 residues long. This chain's CDR3 is CASSLETWDYNEQFF. The CDR3 region has the DNA TGTGCCAGCAGCTTGGAAACTTGGGACTACAATGAGCAGTTCTTC.

The J gene is TRBJ2-7, the V gene TRBV10-2; the D is unclear. Looked up from germline, CDR1 is WSHSY and CDR2 is SAAADI. The CDR3 contains 11 residues. Trimming removed 3 bases from V and 6 bases from J, with 6 bases in between. The CDR3 spells CASSDDFEQYF. The CDR3 region has the DNA TGCGCCAGCAGTGACGACTTCGAGCAGTACTTC.

This sequence joins TRBV6-5 and TRBJ2-5, with D possibly being TRBD2 (5 bases). The J call is in doubt because the DNA end fits TRBJ2-7 better. CDR1 and CDR2 (germline): MNHEY, SVGAGI. The CDR3 sequence is 15 residues long. Here the CDR3 reads CASTRYTGSSYEQYF. The CDR3 region has the DNA TGTGCCAGCACGCGGTATACGGGAAGCTCCTACGAGCAGTACTTC.

The CDR3 loop is CASGLVLRQDTNQPQHF. The CDR3 DNA is TGTGCTAGTGGTTTGGTACTGAGACAGGACACCAATCAGCCCCAGCATTTT. The chain is built from TRBV12-5 and TRBJ1-5; TRBD1 is a possible D gene (6 bases). The germline V and J ends were trimmed by 0 bases and 3 bases, with 15 bases remaining between them. CDR3 length equals 17 residues. Germline assignment: CDR1 LGHNT and CDR2 FRNRAP.

The chain carries TRBV11-2 and TRBJ1-2; D gene uncertain. CDR1 is SGHAT, CDR2 FQNNGV, per germline. The CDR3 totals 11 residues. V was clipped by 1 base and J by 6 bases, with 3 bases between them. CDR3 sequence reads: CASSLGNGYTF. The CDR3 region has the DNA TGTGCCAGCAGCTTAGGGAATGGCTACACCTTC.

The rearrangement joins TRBV7-9 to TRBJ1-3; D not certain. V was trimmed by 5 bases and J by 4 bases, leaving 3 bases between them. The CDR3 loop spans 11 amino acids. From germline, CDR1 is SEHNR and CDR2 FQNEAQ (reference sequence). Written as DNA, the CDR3 is TGTGCCAGCAGCCCGGGAAACACCATATATTTT. Translating gives CASSPGNTIYF. The entire variable domain, with the rest obtained from reference TRBV7-9 and TRBJ1-3, is as follows: DTGVSQNPRHKITKRGQNVTFRCDPISEHNRLYWYRQTLGQGPEFLTYFQNEAQLEKSRLLSDRFSAERPKGSFSTLEIQRTEQGDSAMYLCASSPGNTIYFGEGSWLTVV.

The chain's CDR3 is CASSWGSGNTIYF. CDR3 sequence (DNA): TGTGCCAGCAGCTGGGGCTCTGGAAACACCATATATTTT. The chain combines TRBV5-6 with TRBJ1-3; D gene ambiguous. Between the trimmed V and J ends, which lost 3 bases and 0 bases, there was a span of 4 bases. This CDR3 has 13 residues. CDR1 is SGHDT and CDR2 is YYEEEE in the germline V gene.

The chain is built from TRBV13 and TRBJ2-5, with 8 bases that match TRBD1. This CDR3 region has 16 residues. Germline V gene data show CDR1 as PRHDT and CDR2 as FYEKMQ (reference sequence). J lost 0 bases, V lost 1 base, and 4 bases had no gene match. The CDR3 loop is CASSLDRGSNQETQYF. CDR3 bases: TGTGCCAGCAGCTTAGACAGGGGGTCGAACCAAGAGACCCAGTACTTC. The full variable domain, completed using reference TRBV13 and TRBJ2-5, is AAGVIQSPRHLIKEKRETATLKCYPIPRHDTVYWYQQGPGQDPQFLISFYEKMQSDKGSIPDRFSAQQFSDYHSELNMSSLELGDSALYFCASSLDRGSNQETQYFGPGTRLLVL.

The chain employs TRBV7-3 and TRBJ2-3; 8 bases agree with TRBD2. CDR1 is SGHTA, CDR2 FQGTGA, per germline. The CDR3 loop spans 15 amino acids. V shed 5 bases and J 1 base; nucleotides not matched to a gene: 5. CDR3 nucleotides: TGTGCCAGCAGCCGACGGGGGGGAGGCACAGATACGCAGTATTTT. Translated: CASSRRGGGTDTQYF.

This clone was picked up one time. CDR3 sequence (DNA): TGTGCCAGCAGTGTTTTCGGGGGAAAACTGTTTTTT. Its protein is CASSVFGGKLFF. The V gene is TRBV2, the J gene TRBJ1-4, with D possibly being TRBD1 (5 bases). V lost 4 bases, J lost 10 bases, and 10 bases lay in between. This CDR3 contains 12 residues. Germline CDR1 reads SNHLY; CDR2 reads FYNNEI.

The gene calls are TRBV3-1 (or the pseudogene TRBV3-2) and TRBJ1-6; D remains ambiguous. V dropped 3 bases and J dropped 0 bases, with 9 bases sitting between them. This CDR3 region has 16 residues. The V gene's germline CDR1 is LGHDT and CDR2 YNNKEL (reference sequence). The CDR3 DNA is TGTGCCAGCAGCCAGGCGGGGAACTCCTATAATTCACCCCTCCACTTT. It codes for CASSQAGNSYNSPLHF.

The chain employs TRBV18 and TRBJ2-7; D not resolved. The CDR3 is made up of 15 amino acids. Germline CDR1 and CDR2: KGHSH and LQKENI. Trimming pared 3 bases from V and 2 bases from J, leaving 14 bases between. In DNA, the CDR3 is TGTGCCAGCTCACCCATAGACACCGCTCCCTACGAGCAGTACTTC. Residues: CASSPIDTAPYEQYF. Based on the CDR3 plus reference TRBV18 and TRBJ2-7, the full variable domain is NAGVMQNPRHLVRRRGQEARLRCSPMKGHSHVYWYRQLPEEGLKFMVYLQKENIIDESGMPKERFSAEFPKEGPSILRIQQVVRGDSAAYFCASSPIDTAPYEQYFGPGTRLTVT.

The CDR3 sequence is CASSRLQGGAGEQYF. CDR3 DNA: TGCGCCAGCAGCCGTCTACAGGGCGGGGCGGGGGAGCAGTACTTC. The V gene is TRBV5-1, the J gene TRBJ2-7, with D perhaps given as TRBD1 or TRBD2 (6 bases each). Germline values: CDR1 SGHRS, CDR2 YFSETQ. CDR3 length: 15 residues. V was shortened by 4 bases and J by 7 bases, with 21 bases between the two germline ends.

The CDR3 here is CASSQSKDYNEQFF. In DNA, the CDR3 is TGCGCCAGCAGTCAATCGAAGGATTACAATGAGCAGTTCTTC. The chain recombines TRBV23-1 with TRBJ2-1; D not resolved. TRBV23-1 counts as an open reading frame of uncertain function. V lost 0 bases, J lost 4 bases, and 7 bases lay in between. The CDR3 is 14 amino acids.

The chain combines TRBV29-1 with TRBJ1-4; D is unresolved. The CDR3 runs 14 residues. The germline gives CDR1 SQVTM, CDR2 ANQGSEA. Trimming cost V 6 bases and J 0 bases, with 11 bases left between them. The CDR3 DNA reads as TGCAGCGTCCAGGCTATTGCAACTAATGAAAAACTGTTTTTT. Protein: CSVQAIATNEKLFF.

This chain links TRBV18 with TRBJ1-1, with 7 bases identical to TRBD1. The CDR3 runs to 15 residues. Germline trimming cut 4 bases from V and 2 bases from J; bases unmatched to any gene: 7. Germline CDR1 KGHSH, CDR2 LQKENI. The DNA for the CDR3 is TGTGCCAGCTCACAGGGGACAGAGCTTAACACTGAAGCTTTCTTT. It is translated as CASSQGTELNTEAFF.

The sample holds one count of this clone. The rearrangement joins TRBV25-1 to TRBJ1-3; weak D call: TRBD1 (5 bases). CDR3 length: 15 amino acids. V was pared by 1 base and J by 2 bases, with 9 bases between. From germline, CDR1 is MGHDK and CDR2 SYGVNS. The CDR3 DNA is TGTGCCAGCAGTGAATTGGCAGGGCCTGGAAACACCATATATTTT. Translated, it gives CASSELAGPGNTIYF.

The chain joins TRBV6-2 or TRBV6-3 to TRBJ1-5; possibly TRBD1 for D (6 bases). Deletions cut 6 bases from V and 3 bases from J, with 9 bases between. CDR3 length: 13 residues. The germline CDR1 and CDR2 sequences are MNHEY and SVGEGT. The CDR3 spells CASSDRSNQPQHF. The DNA for the CDR3 is TGTGCCAGCAGCGACAGGTCCAATCAGCCCCAGCATTTT.

The gene calls are TRBV6-2 or TRBV6-3 and TRBJ2-7; D unresolved. This CDR3 comprises 12 residues. Germline V gene data show CDR1 as MNHEY and CDR2 as SVGEGT. The germline V and J ends were trimmed by 2 bases and 4 bases, with 6 bases remaining between them. The CDR3 here is CASSYRLYEQYF. The CDR3 coding sequence is TGTGCCAGCAGTTACCGCCTTTACGAGCAGTACTTC.

V is TRBV4-1 and J is TRBJ2-3; 7 bases map to TRBD2. The CDR3 has 16 amino acids. CDR1 is MGHRA and CDR2 is YSYEKL in the germline V gene. Germline trimming cut 0 bases from V and 2 bases from J; bases unmatched to any gene: 5. The CDR3 region is CASSQDLGLPTDTQYF. The CDR3 coding sequence is TGCGCCAGCAGCCAAGATTTGGGACTACCCACAGATACGCAGTATTTT.

The J gene is TRBJ2-7, the V gene TRBV10-3, with a tentative D call TRBD2 (5 bases). The CDR3 has 17 residues. V was shortened by 2 bases and J by 0 bases, with 17 bases between the two germline ends. In germline, CDR1 is ENHRY, CDR2 SYGVKD. Here the CDR3 reads CAISESGSRSYSYEQYF. Written as DNA, the CDR3 is TGTGCCATCAGTGAGAGCGGCAGCCGTTCCTACTCCTACGAGCAGTACTTC.

CDR3 nucleotides: TGTGCCAGCAGCACAGGACAGTTCTACGAGCAGTACTTC. This translates into CASSTGQFYEQYF. This chain links TRBV12-3 or TRBV12-4 with TRBJ2-7, with a weak D call TRBD1 (6 bases). Trimming took 6 bases from V and 3 from J, leaving 12 bases between them. This CDR3 has 13 residues.